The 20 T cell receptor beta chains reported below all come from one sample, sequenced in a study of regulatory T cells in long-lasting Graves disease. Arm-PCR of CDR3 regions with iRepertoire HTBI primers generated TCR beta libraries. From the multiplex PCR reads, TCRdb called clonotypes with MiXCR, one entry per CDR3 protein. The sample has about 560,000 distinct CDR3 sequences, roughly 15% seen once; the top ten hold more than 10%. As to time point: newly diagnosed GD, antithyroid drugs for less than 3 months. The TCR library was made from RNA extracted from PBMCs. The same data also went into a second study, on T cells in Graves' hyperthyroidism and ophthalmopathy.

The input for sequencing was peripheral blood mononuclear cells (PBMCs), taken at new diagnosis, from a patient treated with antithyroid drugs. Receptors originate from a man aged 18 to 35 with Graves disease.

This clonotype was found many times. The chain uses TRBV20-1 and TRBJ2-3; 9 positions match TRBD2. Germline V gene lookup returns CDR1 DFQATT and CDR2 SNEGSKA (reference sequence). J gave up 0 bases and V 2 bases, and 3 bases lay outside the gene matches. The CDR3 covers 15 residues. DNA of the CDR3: TGCAGTGCTAGAATAGCGGGGGCTAGCACAGATACGCAGTATTTT. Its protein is CSARIAGASTDTQYF.

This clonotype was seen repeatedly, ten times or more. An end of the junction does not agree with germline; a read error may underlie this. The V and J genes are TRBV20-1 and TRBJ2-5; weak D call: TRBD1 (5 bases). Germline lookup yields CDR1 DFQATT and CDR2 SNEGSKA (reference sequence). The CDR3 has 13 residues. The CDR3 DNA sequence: TGCAATGCTAGGAAACAGGCCGAAGAGACCCAGTACTTC. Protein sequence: CNARKQAEETQYF.

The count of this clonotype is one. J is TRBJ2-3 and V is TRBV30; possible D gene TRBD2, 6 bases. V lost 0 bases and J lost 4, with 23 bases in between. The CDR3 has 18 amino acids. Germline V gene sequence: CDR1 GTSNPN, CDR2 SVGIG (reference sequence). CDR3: CAWSVQRDGSRSPDTQYF. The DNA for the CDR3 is TGTGCCTGGAGTGTACAACGGGACGGGAGCCGAAGTCCAGATACGCAGTATTTT.

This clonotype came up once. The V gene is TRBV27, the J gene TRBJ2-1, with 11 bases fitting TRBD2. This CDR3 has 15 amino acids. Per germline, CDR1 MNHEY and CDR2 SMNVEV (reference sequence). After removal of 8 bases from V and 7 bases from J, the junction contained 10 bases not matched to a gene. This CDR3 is CASGTSGDLRNEQFF. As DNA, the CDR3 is TGTGCCAGCGGGACTAGCGGAGACCTCCGGAATGAGCAGTTCTTC.

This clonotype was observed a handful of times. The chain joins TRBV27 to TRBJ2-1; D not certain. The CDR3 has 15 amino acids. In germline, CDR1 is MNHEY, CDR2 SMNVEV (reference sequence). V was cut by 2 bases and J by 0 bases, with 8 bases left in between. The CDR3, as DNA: TGTGCCAGCAGTTTAGTGGGAATCTCCTACAATGAGCAGTTCTTC. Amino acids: CASSLVGISYNEQFF.

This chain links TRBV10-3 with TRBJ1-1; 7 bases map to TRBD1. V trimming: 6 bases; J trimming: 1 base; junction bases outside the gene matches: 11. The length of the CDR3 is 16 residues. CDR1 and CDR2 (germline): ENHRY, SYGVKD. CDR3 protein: CAIRETLGTANTEAFF. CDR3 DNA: TGTGCCATCAGGGAGACCCTAGGGACAGCGAACACTGAAGCTTTCTTT.

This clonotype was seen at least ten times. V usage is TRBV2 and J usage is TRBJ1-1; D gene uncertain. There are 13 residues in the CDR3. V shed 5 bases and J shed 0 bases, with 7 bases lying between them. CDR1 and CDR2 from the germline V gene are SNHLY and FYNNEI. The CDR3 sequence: CASSQDVNTEAFF. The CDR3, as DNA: TGTGCCAGCAGTCAAGATGTGAACACTGAAGCTTTCTTT.

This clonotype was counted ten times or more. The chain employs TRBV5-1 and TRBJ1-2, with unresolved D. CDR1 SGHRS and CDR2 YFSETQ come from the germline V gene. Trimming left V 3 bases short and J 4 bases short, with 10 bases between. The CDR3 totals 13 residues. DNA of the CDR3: TGCGCCAGCAGCTACGGACGGACCTATGGCTACACCTTC. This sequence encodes CASSYGRTYGYTF.

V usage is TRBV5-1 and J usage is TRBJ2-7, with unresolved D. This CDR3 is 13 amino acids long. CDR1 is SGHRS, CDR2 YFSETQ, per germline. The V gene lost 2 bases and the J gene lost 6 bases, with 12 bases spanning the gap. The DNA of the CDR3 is TGCGCCAGCAGCTTAGGTAGGAGTCGCGAGCAGTACTTC. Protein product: CASSLGRSREQYF.

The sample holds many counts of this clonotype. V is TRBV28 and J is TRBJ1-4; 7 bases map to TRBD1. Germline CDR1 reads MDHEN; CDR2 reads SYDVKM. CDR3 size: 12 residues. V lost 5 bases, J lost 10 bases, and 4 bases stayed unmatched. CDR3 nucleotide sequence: TGTGCCAGCAGTCGACAGGGAAGAAAACTGTTTTTT. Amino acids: CASSRQGRKLFF. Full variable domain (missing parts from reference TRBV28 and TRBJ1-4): DVKVTQSSRYLVKRTGEKVFLECVQDMDHENMFWYRQDPGLGLRLIYFSYDVKMKEKGDIPEGYSVSREKKERFSLILESASTNQTSMYLCASSRQGRKLFFGSGTQLSVL.

CDR3 in amino acids: CASSSYGQGVVHEQYF. CDR3 nucleotides: TGTGCCAGCAGTTCCTACGGACAGGGGGTTGTGCACGAGCAGTACTTC. V is TRBV28 and J is TRBJ2-7, with TRBD1 matching over 10 bases. This CDR3 is 16 amino acids long. Trimming at V came to 4 bases and at J to 5 bases, leaving 11 bases not matched to a gene. CDR1 is MDHEN, CDR2 SYDVKM, per germline.

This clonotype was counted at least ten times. The CDR3 coding sequence is TGTGCCAGCAGCCAGGGGACAGGGGCCTACAATGAGCAGTTCTTC. The encoded protein is CASSQGTGAYNEQFF. The genes are TRBV11-1 and TRBJ2-1; TRBD1 matches 10 bases. Germline CDR1 reads SGHAT; CDR2 reads FQDESV (reference sequence). Trimming removed 5 bases from V and 2 bases from J; junction bases left unmatched: 3. This CDR3 spans 15 amino acids.

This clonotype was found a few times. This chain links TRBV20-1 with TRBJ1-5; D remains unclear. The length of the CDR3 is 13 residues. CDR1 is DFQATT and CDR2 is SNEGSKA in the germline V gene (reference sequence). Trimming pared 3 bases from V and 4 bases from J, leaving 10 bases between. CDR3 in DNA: TGCAGTGCTAGTGGCAGGAGAAATCAGCCCCAGCATTTT. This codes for CSASGRRNQPQHF.

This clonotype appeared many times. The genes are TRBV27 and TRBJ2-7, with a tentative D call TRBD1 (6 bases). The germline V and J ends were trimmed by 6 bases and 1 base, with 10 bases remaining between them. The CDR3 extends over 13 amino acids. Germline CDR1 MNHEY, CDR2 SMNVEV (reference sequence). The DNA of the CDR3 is TGTGCCAGCAGCTTCAGGGGTTCCTACGAGCAGTACTTC. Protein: CASSFRGSYEQYF.

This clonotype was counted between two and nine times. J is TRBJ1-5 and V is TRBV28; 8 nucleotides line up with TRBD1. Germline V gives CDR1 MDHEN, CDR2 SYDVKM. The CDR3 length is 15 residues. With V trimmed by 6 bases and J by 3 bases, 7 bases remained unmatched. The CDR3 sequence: CASRTDRGVNQPQHF. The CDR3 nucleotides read TGTGCCAGCAGAACAGACAGGGGAGTCAATCAGCCCCAGCATTTT.

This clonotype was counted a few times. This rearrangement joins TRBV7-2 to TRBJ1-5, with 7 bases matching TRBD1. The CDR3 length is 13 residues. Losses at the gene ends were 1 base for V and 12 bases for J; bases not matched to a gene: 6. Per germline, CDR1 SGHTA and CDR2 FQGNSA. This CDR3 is CASSLGLQGSQHF. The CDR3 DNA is TGTGCCAGCAGCTTAGGTTTACAGGGGAGCCAGCATTTT.

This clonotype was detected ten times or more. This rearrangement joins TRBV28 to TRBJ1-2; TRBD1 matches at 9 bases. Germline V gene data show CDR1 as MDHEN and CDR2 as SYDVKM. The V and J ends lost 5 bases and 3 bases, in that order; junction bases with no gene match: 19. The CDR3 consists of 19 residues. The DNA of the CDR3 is TGTGCCAGCAGTCCCGCGGCCGTGAGGGACAGGGTTACGGACTATGGCTACACCTTC. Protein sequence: CASSPAAVRDRVTDYGYTF.

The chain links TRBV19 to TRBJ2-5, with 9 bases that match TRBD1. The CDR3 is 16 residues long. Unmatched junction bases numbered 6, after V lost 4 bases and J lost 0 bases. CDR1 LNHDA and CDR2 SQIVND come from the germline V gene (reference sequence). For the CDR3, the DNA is TGTGCCAGTAGTACTGGGGGGACAGGGTACCAAGAGACCCAGTACTTC. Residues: CASSTGGTGYQETQYF.

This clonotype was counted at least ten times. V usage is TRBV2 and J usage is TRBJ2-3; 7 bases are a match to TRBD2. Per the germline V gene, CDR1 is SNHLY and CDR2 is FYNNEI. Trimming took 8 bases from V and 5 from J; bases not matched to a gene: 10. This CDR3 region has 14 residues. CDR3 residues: CASHGEGPQDTQYF. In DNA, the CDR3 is TGTGCCAGCCACGGGGAGGGCCCCCAAGATACGCAGTATTTT.

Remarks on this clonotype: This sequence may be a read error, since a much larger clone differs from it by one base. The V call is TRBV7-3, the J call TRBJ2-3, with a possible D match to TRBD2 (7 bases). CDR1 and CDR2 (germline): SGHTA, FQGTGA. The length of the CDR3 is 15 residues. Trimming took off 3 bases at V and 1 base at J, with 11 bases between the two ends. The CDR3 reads CASSFGGGGTDTQYF. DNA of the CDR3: TGTGCCAGCAGCTTCGGCGGGGGCGGCACAGATACGCAGTATTTT.